This T cell receptor (beta chain) was documented in a study of human T cells and chemical hapten exposure. This clonotype was picked up a small number of times. No antigen is known for it. Time point noted: pre-sensitization, week 0. Treatment described: therapeutic diphenylcyclopropenone sensitization with weekly scalp DPC. CDR3 length equals 16 residues. The V gene's germline CDR1 is MRHNA and CDR2 SNTAGT. The V and J ends lost 7 bases and 10 bases respectively, with 28 bases between them. Within the library, unique molecular identifiers were attached to each individual cDNA molecule. MiXCR was run by TCRdb on the RACE reads, yielding one entry per CDR3 protein. The sample gives roughly 260,000 distinct CDR3 sequences, about 9% of which show up once; roughly 2.5% is in the top ten. Study results and caveats: A positive correlation with patch test score was shown by PT1 expanded TCR counts. Versus controls, expanded TCRs had significantly more large CDR3 similarity clusters.

The sequence derives from a woman in her 40s with alopecia areata. Some clones in this sample may be carry-over from other donors' samples. V usage is TRBV6-4 and J usage is TRBJ2-5; tentative D call: TRBD1 (6 bases). The sequences come from whole blood, collected in connection with sensitization to the hapten diphenylcyclopropenone (DPC). CDR3 nucleotides: TGTGCCAGCACCTCACAAAAGCCGAACAGGTTAGGGGGCCAGTACTTC. Translated: CASTSQKPNRLGGQYF.